These 25 T cell receptor beta chains share one sample of origin, sequenced in a study of CD8 T cells in Susac syndrome. Random hexamers served to reverse transcribe roughly 0.5 to 1 ug RNA. TCRdb redid the calling of the immunoSEQ multiplex PCR reads with MiXCR, one entry per CDR3 protein. The repertoire holds roughly 120,000 distinct CDR3 sequences, with roughly 94% as singletons. Sequencing was performed on CD4+ T cells from PBMCs. These receptors came from a human donor with multiple sclerosis.

The chain combines TRBV5-4 with TRBJ2-3; TRBD1 matches at 7 bases. The V and J ends lost 4 bases and 4 bases, in that order; junction bases with no gene match: 6. CDR1 and CDR2 from the germline V gene are SGHNT and YYREEE (reference sequence). The CDR3 is 14 residues long. The CDR3 reads CASSTGQEPDTQYF. The CDR3 region has the DNA TGTGCCAGCAGCACCGGACAGGAGCCAGATACGCAGTATTTT.

The V and J genes are TRBV5-1 and TRBJ2-1; 8 nucleotides line up with TRBD1. In germline, CDR1 is SGHRS, CDR2 YFSETQ. The CDR3 covers 15 residues. The junction had 5 bases not matched to a gene; V was cut back by 2 bases and J by 4 bases. CDR3 amino acids: CASSFGQGHYNEQFF. The DNA for the CDR3 is TGCGCCAGCAGCTTCGGACAGGGCCATTACAATGAGCAGTTCTTC.

The J gene is TRBJ1-4, the V gene TRBV7-8, with a possible D match to TRBD1 (5 bases). The CDR3 length is 16 residues. Germline CDR1 and CDR2: SGHVS and FQNEAQ. Trimming left V 4 bases short and J 5 bases short, with 17 bases between. The CDR3 spells CASSSNGRGTNEKLFF. The CDR3 DNA reads TGTGCCAGCAGCTCAAATGGTCGCGGGACGAATGAAAAACTGTTTTTT. The full variable domain, with the rest looked up from reference TRBV7-8 and TRBJ1-4, is GAGVSQSPRYKVAKRGQDVALRCDPISGHVSLFWYQQALGQGPEFLTYFQNEAQLDKSGLPSDRFFAERPEGSVSTLKIQRTQQEDSAVYLCASSSNGRGTNEKLFFGSGTQLSVL.

The V and J genes are TRBV11-1 and TRBJ1-1, with TRBD1 matching over 7 bases. The CDR3 totals 15 residues. J gave up 1 base and V 2 bases, and 4 bases lay outside the gene matches. CDR1 SGHAT and CDR2 FQDESV come from the germline V gene (reference sequence). CDR3 sequence: CASSLTRQGNTEAFF. CDR3 nucleotides: TGTGCCAGCAGCTTAACCCGACAGGGGAACACTGAAGCTTTCTTT. Supplemented by reference TRBV11-1 and TRBJ1-1, the full variable domain reads EAEVAQSPRYKITEKSQAVAFWCDPISGHATLYWYRQILGQGPELLVQFQDESVVDDSQLPKDRFSAERLKGVDSTLKIQPAELGDSAMYLCASSLTRQGNTEAFFGQGTRLTVV.

The chain has TRBV20-1 and TRBJ2-1; D may be TRBD1 or TRBD2 (5 bases each). CDR3 length: 15 residues. Trimming stripped 3 bases from V and 0 bases from J, with 12 bases between. Germline values: CDR1 DFQATT, CDR2 SNEGSKA (reference sequence). The CDR3 bases are TGCAGTGCTAGGGGGACGTCCAGCTCCTACAATGAGCAGTTCTTC. Protein product: CSARGTSSSYNEQFF.

The chain joins TRBV12-3 or TRBV12-4 to TRBJ1-5, with a possible D match to TRBD1 (6 bases). This CDR3 is built from 16 residues. V was cut by 6 bases and J by 0 bases, with 15 bases left in between. The CDR3 DNA reads TGTGCCAGCAGAGCCGGACAGTTCAATAGCAATCAGCCCCAGCATTTT. The encoded protein is CASRAGQFNSNQPQHF.

The genes are TRBV5-1 and TRBJ2-3; TRBD1 is a possible D gene (6 bases). Germline assignment: CDR1 SGHRS and CDR2 YFSETQ. V lost 5 bases and J 1 base, leaving 17 bases between the germline ends. This CDR3 spans 16 amino acids. The CDR3 region is CASSSGTPLRTDTQYF. The CDR3 DNA reads as TGCGCCAGCAGTTCCGGGACACCATTGCGCACAGATACGCAGTATTTT.

The J gene is TRBJ1-1, the V gene TRBV29-1; D is unresolved. The ends were cut back, 0 bases at V and 0 bases at J, with 11 bases in the middle. CDR3 length: 15 amino acids. Germline-derived CDR1 and CDR2 are SQVTM and ANQGSEA. CDR3 DNA sequence: TGCAGCGTTGAAGATCTTCACGGGGTGAACACTGAAGCTTTCTTT. Its translation is CSVEDLHGVNTEAFF.

The rearrangement joins TRBV6-1 to TRBJ1-5; D is possibly TRBD1 (5 bases). Germline CDR1 MNHNS, CDR2 SASEGT. The CDR3 loop spans 17 amino acids. The germline V and J ends were trimmed by 5 bases and 5 bases, with 22 bases remaining between them. The CDR3 DNA sequence: TGTGCCAGCAGTAATCGTCGGGAGGGGCCACTTTATCAGCCCCAGCATTTT. Its protein is CASSNRREGPLYQPQHF.

The chain uses TRBV2 and TRBJ1-1; TRBD1 agrees at 7 bases. V lost 8 bases and J lost 4; bases outside the gene matches: 13. Germline CDR1 is SNHLY and CDR2 is FYNNEI. This CDR3 has 15 amino acids. The CDR3 sequence is CASQRGHQLGTEAFF. The CDR3 DNA reads TGTGCCAGCCAGAGGGGGCATCAGTTGGGCACTGAAGCTTTCTTT. Variable domain in full (rest from reference TRBV2 and TRBJ1-1): EPEVTQTPSHQVTQMGQEVILRCVPISNHLYFYWYRQILGQKVEFLVSFYNNEISEKSEIFDDQFSVERPDGSNFTLKIRSTKLEDSAMYFCASQRGHQLGTEAFFGQGTRLTVV.

The rearrangement uses TRBV12-3 or TRBV12-4 and TRBJ2-7, with D perhaps given as TRBD1 or TRBD2 (7 bases each). The CDR3 runs 12 residues. V was clipped by 8 bases and J by 7 bases, with 15 bases between them. The CDR3, as DNA: TGTGCCAGCCCTCATCAGGGGGGGGAGCAGTACTTC. Translated, it gives CASPHQGGEQYF.

The CDR3 bases are TGTGCCTGGAGTGGGGAGGCGAACACTGAAGCTTTCTTT. Amino acids: CAWSGEANTEAFF. The chain employs TRBV30 and TRBJ1-1; D gene uncertain. The CDR3 consists of 13 residues. CDR1 is GTSNPN, CDR2 SVGIG, per germline (reference sequence). Trimming removed 1 base from V and 1 base from J, with 7 bases in between.

The rearrangement joins TRBV10-3 to TRBJ1-2, with no clear D. Germline lookup yields CDR1 ENHRY and CDR2 SYGVKD. The CDR3 has 16 amino acids. With 1 base removed from V and 1 base from J, the gap between germline ends came to 13 bases. This CDR3 reads CAISEFRVGLNYGYTF. The CDR3 DNA follows: TGTGCCATCAGTGAGTTTAGGGTCGGCCTTAACTATGGCTACACCTTC.

The rearrangement links TRBV20-1 to TRBJ1-3; TRBD1 aligns across 8 bases. The CDR3 runs 15 residues. V dropped 5 bases and J dropped 3; count of bases not matched to a gene: 9. Germline V gene data show CDR1 as DFQATT and CDR2 as SNEGSKA (reference sequence). DNA of the CDR3: TGCAGTGCTGGTCCGACAGGGGAAGGTGGAAACACCATATATTTT. It translates to CSAGPTGEGGNTIYF.

This chain connects TRBV12-3 or TRBV12-4 to TRBJ1-1; D is uncertain. The V end lost 6 bases, the J end lost 10 bases, and 15 bases lay between the germline ends. CDR3 size: 12 residues. CDR3 in DNA: TGTGCCAGCAGCCTCGACCCCTTTGTAGCTTTCTTT. Its protein product is CASSLDPFVAFF.

V gene TRBV27 combines with J gene TRBJ2-7; D is possibly TRBD1 or TRBD2 (5 bases each). Trimming took off 3 bases at V and 5 bases at J, with 20 bases between the two ends. CDR1 MNHEY and CDR2 SMNVEV come from the germline V gene (reference sequence). This CDR3 region has 16 residues. CDR3 region: CASSFRPVTGGHEQYF. The DNA for the CDR3 is TGTGCCAGCAGTTTCCGGCCCGTTACTGGGGGTCACGAGCAGTACTTC.

The CDR3 spells CASSSTSTAQPQHF. The CDR3 nucleotides read TGTGCCAGCAGTTCCACATCGACAGCGCAGCCCCAGCATTTT. V is TRBV6-2 or TRBV6-3 and J is TRBJ1-5; the D gene is possibly TRBD1 (5 bases). Germline loops: CDR1 MNHEY, CDR2 SVGEGT. Trimming stripped 4 bases from V and 7 bases from J, with 14 bases between. This CDR3 has 14 residues.

This clonotype has just one count. V and J are TRBV29-1 and TRBJ2-3; D gene unclear. Germline values: CDR1 SQVTM, CDR2 ANQGSEA. The CDR3 extends over 11 amino acids. Trimming shortened V by 6 bases and J by 2 bases, and 6 bases separated the two germline ends. CDR3 region: CSVGDTDTQYF. The CDR3 DNA reads as TGCAGCGTGGGCGACACAGATACGCAGTATTTT.

This rearrangement joins TRBV6-2 or TRBV6-3 to TRBJ1-2; tentative D call: TRBD1 (5 bases). This CDR3 has 14 residues. Per the germline V gene, CDR1 is MNHEY and CDR2 is SVGEGT. The germline V and J ends were trimmed by 5 bases and 4 bases, with 14 bases remaining between them. CDR3 DNA sequence: TGTGCCAGCAGTGCATGGGAGGGGACCTATGGCTACACCTTC. The encoded protein is CASSAWEGTYGYTF.

The rearrangement joins TRBV20-1 to TRBJ2-1; 10 nucleotides match TRBD1. CDR3 length equals 13 residues. Germline values: CDR1 DFQATT, CDR2 SNEGSKA (reference sequence). V gave up 6 bases and J gave up 9 bases; unmatched junction bases: 8. The CDR3 here is CSARTGGDREQFF. DNA of the CDR3: TGCAGTGCCAGGACAGGGGGGGATCGTGAGCAGTTCTTC.

The rearrangement links TRBV6-1 to TRBJ2-1; 11 bases align to TRBD2. V lost 6 bases to trimming and J lost 5 bases; unmatched junction nucleotides: 9. This CDR3 spans 16 amino acids. Germline V gene sequence: CDR1 MNHNS, CDR2 SASEGT. CDR3 residues: CASRALLAGVNNEQFF. The CDR3 nucleotides are TGTGCCAGCAGGGCCTTACTAGCGGGAGTAAACAATGAGCAGTTCTTC.

The CDR3 DNA follows: TGTGCCAGCAGCGTACAGGGGAACACCGGGGAGCTGTTTTTT. Translating it yields CASSVQGNTGELFF. V is TRBV7-2 and J is TRBJ2-2; D may be TRBD1 (6 bases). Germline CDR1 and CDR2: SGHTA and FQGNSA. The V end was cut by 5 bases, the J end by 1 base, with 8 bases between. This CDR3 has 14 amino acids.

The CDR3 nucleotides read TGCAGTGCCGGACAGGCCCTTAAGGCCCAGCATTTT. Encoded protein: CSAGQALKAQHF. This chain joins TRBV20-1 and TRBJ1-5; 7 nucleotides line up with TRBD1. J lost 11 bases, V lost 6 bases, and 10 bases had no gene match. This CDR3 has 12 residues. Germline loops: CDR1 DFQATT, CDR2 SNEGSKA (reference sequence).

The V gene is TRBV30, the J gene TRBJ2-3; tentative D call: TRBD2 (6 bases). The CDR3 contains 16 residues. The germline CDR1 and CDR2 sequences are GTSNPN and SVGIG (reference sequence). V lost 4 bases and J 4 bases, leaving 21 bases between the germline ends. The chain's CDR3 is CAWIRTLAGYSDTQYF. CDR3 DNA: TGTGCCTGGATAAGGACTCTTGCGGGATACTCAGATACGCAGTATTTT.

CDR3 coding DNA: TGTGCCAGCAGTGTAGGGACAGGGGGCGGAACAGATACGCAGTATTTT. It is translated as CASSVGTGGGTDTQYF. V usage is TRBV12-3 or TRBV12-4 and J usage is TRBJ2-3; TRBD1 matches at 12 bases. The CDR3 is made up of 16 amino acids. V dropped 5 bases and J dropped 3; count of bases not matched to a gene: 6.